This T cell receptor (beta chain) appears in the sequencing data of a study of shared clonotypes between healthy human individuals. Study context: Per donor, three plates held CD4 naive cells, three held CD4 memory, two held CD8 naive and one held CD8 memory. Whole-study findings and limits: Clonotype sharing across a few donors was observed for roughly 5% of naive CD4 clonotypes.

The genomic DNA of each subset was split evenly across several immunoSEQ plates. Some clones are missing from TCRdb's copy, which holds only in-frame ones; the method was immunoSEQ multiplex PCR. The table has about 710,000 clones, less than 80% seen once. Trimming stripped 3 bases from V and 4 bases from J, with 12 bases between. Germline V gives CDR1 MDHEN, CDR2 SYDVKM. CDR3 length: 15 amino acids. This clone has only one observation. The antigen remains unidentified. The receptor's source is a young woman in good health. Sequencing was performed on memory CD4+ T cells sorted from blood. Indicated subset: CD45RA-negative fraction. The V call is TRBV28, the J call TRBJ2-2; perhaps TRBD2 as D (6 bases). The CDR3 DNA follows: TGTGCCAGCAGTTTTGGCGGGATAGGCACCGGGGAGCTGTTTTTT. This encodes CASSFGGIGTGELFF.